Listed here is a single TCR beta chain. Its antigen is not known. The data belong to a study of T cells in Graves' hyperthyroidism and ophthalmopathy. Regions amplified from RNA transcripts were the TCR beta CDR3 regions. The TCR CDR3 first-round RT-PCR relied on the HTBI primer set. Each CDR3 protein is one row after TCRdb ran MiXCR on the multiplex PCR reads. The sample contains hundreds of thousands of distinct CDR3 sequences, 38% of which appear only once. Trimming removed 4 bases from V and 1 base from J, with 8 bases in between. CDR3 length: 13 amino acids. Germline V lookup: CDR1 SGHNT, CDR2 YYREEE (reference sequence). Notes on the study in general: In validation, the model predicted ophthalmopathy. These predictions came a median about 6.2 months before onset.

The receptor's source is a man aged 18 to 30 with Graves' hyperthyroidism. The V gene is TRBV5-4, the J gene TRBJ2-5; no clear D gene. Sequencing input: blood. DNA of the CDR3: TGTGCCAGCAGCCAGAGCTCCCAAGAGACCCAGTACTTC. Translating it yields CASSQSSQETQYF.